This entry describes one TCR beta chain. The target of this receptor is not known. No base quality information exists; no much larger clone differs at one position. Library method: the immunoSEQ multiplex PCR assay. Some 1.1 x 10^5 TCR templates per sample were assayed on the deep sequencing platform. Genomic DNA extracted from sorted T cells was used for TCRbeta CDR3 sequencing. In the original analysis: Clonal analysis of TCRbeta CDR3 data was done in the R programming language. Comparing unstimulated samples against CFSE-low samples taken after the reaction was how alloreactive CD4+ and CD8+ clones were defined. Alloreactive CD4+ clones were assigned to regulatory or non-regulatory origin by matching sequences to sorted unstimulated Treg and non-Treg repertoires. In TCRdb, the immuneACCESS table is reduced to in-frame sequences with V and J assigned. These tables do not hold every clone; where another copy was compared, an unresolved V gene accounts for under half, and the others remain unexplained. V, J and clone size reflect that table, while D and trimming were determined from the DNA. For this sample there are over 100,000 clones; 92% appear just once. The ten largest clonotypes hold about 0.7% of the sample.

The CDR3 runs 11 amino acids, cysteine and phenylalanine included. Only CDR3 DNA is held: 33 bases, read in frame from base 1. The germline V gene (reference sequence) provides CDR1 DFQATT and CDR2 SNEGSKA. The V end gives up 4 bases and the J end 4 bases, leaving 0 bases in the junction not matched to a gene. The data derive from a study of siplizumab effects on memory and regulatory T cells (dated by TCRdb to the late 2010s). Some background on the complete study: The effect of the anti-CD2 antibody siplizumab on alloreactive T-cell subsets was examined in allogeneic mixed lymphocyte reactions constructed from human PBMCs. The research as a whole found: Siplizumab significantly reduced the cumulative frequency of alloreactive sequences traceable to unstimulated CD4+ memory T cells. Compared with memory T cells, unstimulated naive T cells appeared more diverse, and naive cells seemed to make a substantial contribution to the alloresponse. For roughly 75-95% of proliferating CD4+ or CD8+ clones, no naive or memory phenotype could be assigned. Of the alloreactive CD4+ clones that could be mapped, the Treg-derived share averaged about 67% with siplizumab compared with roughly 25% in control reactions. Sequences below about 10^-5 frequency were poorly captured, so only a minor fraction of alloreactive clones could be mapped to unstimulated subsets. The suppressive function of proliferating Tregs from siplizumab cultures was not functionally confirmed.

TCRbeta CDR3 sequencing was performed on sorted unstimulated T cells and on proliferating T cells recovered from mixed lymphocyte reactions. Fresh whole blood from nine to eleven HLA-typed healthy donors was used to isolate PBMCs. To map where alloreactive clones came from, unstimulated CD4+ regulatory T cells were FACS-sorted. The sequence was obtained from a human donor in good health. Sequencing was carried out using Tregs sorted from blood. The sequence is built from TRBV20-1 and TRBJ1-2, with 7 bases in between that match TRBD1. The encoded CDR3 is CSATGGYGYTF. The nucleotides read TGCAGTGCTACAGGGGGCTATGGCTACACCTTC.